This is a list of T cell receptor beta chains from one sample in a study of cytomegalovirus exposure and HLA in healthy donors. Assay used: immunoSEQ multiplex PCR; TCRdb lists only in-frame clones, some missing. This table has about 160,000 clones, about four fifths appearing once. Sample: PBMCs. The receptors originated from a male donor in good health and CMV-seropositive. Both conserved end residues are part of each CDR3. D genes are given only for firm matches. Some rows have no size entry. The others give once, few or many, or a class for an expanded clone.

abundance	j_gene	v_gene	d_gene	CDR3aa	CDR3nt
NA	TRBJ2-7	TRBV11-2	TRBD2	CASSPLPGLADTYEQYF	TGTGCCAGCAGCCCACTACCGGGACTAGCGGACACCTACGAGCAGTACTTC
NA	TRBJ2-2	TRBV7-2	TRBD1	CASRPRQGEYTGELFF	TGTGCCAGCAGGCCCAGACAGGGCGAATACACCGGGGAGCTGTTTTTT
NA	TRBJ1-3	TRBV7-2	NA	CASSLVTGGSGNTIYF	TGTGCCAGCAGCTTAGTCACCGGGGGGTCTGGAAACACCATATATTTT
few	TRBJ2-6	TRBV6-4	TRBD1	CASSEGTGGSGANVLTF	TGTGCCAGCAGTGAAGGGACAGGGGGCTCTGGGGCCAACGTCCTGACTTTC
NA	TRBJ1-6	TRBV5-1	TRBD1	CASSLSPGTGMLSDNSPLHF	TGCGCCAGCAGCTTGAGCCCCGGGACAGGGATGTTAAGTGATAATTCACCCCTCCACTTT
NA	TRBJ1-1	TRBV14	NA	CASSQLRQPNTEAFF	TGTGCCAGCAGCCAATTGAGACAGCCTAACACTGAAGCTTTCTTT
NA	TRBJ1-1	TRBV11-2	NA	CASSPEVTFF	TGTGCCAGCAGCCCCGAGGTAACTTTCTTT
NA	TRBJ2-5	TRBV6-1	NA	CASRETGTSYQETQYF	TGTGCCAGCAGAGAAACCGGGACATCGTACCAAGAGACCCAGTACTTC
NA	TRBJ1-1	TRBV2	NA	CASRRQDRNTEAFF	TGTGCCAGCAGGAGGCAAGACAGGAACACTGAAGCTTTCTTT
once	TRBJ1-2	TRBV28	NA	CASSLRQILANYGYTF	TGTGCCAGCAGCTTGAGGCAGATTCTCGCTAACTATGGCTACACCTTC
once	TRBJ1-4	TRBV19	TRBD1	CASSSTGAGNEKLFF	TGTGCCAGTAGTTCTACAGGGGCTGGTAATGAAAAACTGTTTTTT
once	TRBJ1-1	TRBV7-7	TRBD1	CASSPPGQGEAFF	TGTGCCAGCAGCCCTCCGGGACAGGGTGAAGCTTTCTTT
NA	TRBJ1-1	TRBV30	NA	CACIQGKRAFF	TGTGCCTGCATACAGGGTAAGAGGGCTTTCTTT
few	TRBJ2-4	TRBV5-6	TRBD2	CASSLLAGGTGNSQYF	TGTGCCAGCAGCCTGCTAGCGGGAGGGACGGGAAACAGTCAGTACTTC
NA	TRBJ1-2	TRBV30	TRBD1	CAWNLGQGNGYTF	TGTGCCTGGAACCTGGGACAGGGCAATGGCTACACCTTC
NA	TRBJ2-1	TRBV27	TRBD2	CASGKGLAGKSSYNEQFF	TGTGCCAGCGGGAAGGGACTAGCGGGGAAAAGCTCCTACAATGAGCAGTTCTTC
NA	TRBJ2-1	TRBV4-3	TRBD2	CASRQLAGGPVEQFF	TGCGCCAGCAGACAACTAGCGGGAGGGCCGGTTGAGCAGTTCTTC
NA	TRBJ1-1	TRBV11-2	NA	CASSFGTEAFF	TGTGCCAGCAGCTTCGGTACTGAAGCTTTCTTT
NA	TRBJ2-5	TRBV7-2	TRBD2	CASSPRAGGQTQYF	TGTGCCAGCAGCCCTCGGGCGGGAGGTCAGACCCAGTACTTC
NA	TRBJ2-4	TRBV7-2	TRBD1	CASSLGQGNHF	TGTGCCAGCAGCTTAGGACAGGGTAATCACTTC
NA	TRBJ1-1	TRBV28	NA	CASSSRLTNTEAFF	TGTGCCAGCAGTTCAAGACTAACGAACACTGAAGCTTTCTTT
NA	TRBJ2-7	TRBV15	TRBD1	CATSRDRQGEQYF	TGTGCCACCAGCAGAGATCGACAGGGCGAGCAGTACTTC
once	TRBJ1-1	TRBV19	NA	CASSAGREAFF	TGTGCCAGTAGCGCGGGCCGTGAAGCTTTCTTT
few	TRBJ2-7	TRBV10-1	TRBD1	CASSLGQGVYEQYF	TGCGCCAGCAGCTTGGGACAGGGGGTCTACGAGCAGTACTTC
NA	TRBJ1-4	TRBV30	NA	CAWSVRGSGYEKLFF	TGTGCCTGGAGTGTACGGGGGAGTGGGTATGAAAAACTGTTTTTT
NA	TRBJ2-3	TRBV7-2	NA	CASSLDGSNTDTQYF	TGTGCCAGCAGCTTAGACGGGAGCAACACAGATACGCAGTATTTT
NA	TRBJ1-1	TRBV25-1	NA	CASSEQGAGTEAFF	TGTGCCAGCAGTGAGCAGGGCGCCGGGACTGAAGCTTTCTTT
NA	TRBJ1-5	TRBV4-3	TRBD1	CASSQDAGTGFGQPQHF	TGCGCCAGCAGCCAAGATGCTGGGACAGGGTTTGGACAGCCCCAGCATTTT
NA	TRBJ2-7	TRBV4-3	NA	CASSQLAQSSYEQYF	TGCGCCAGCAGCCAATTAGCTCAAAGCTCCTACGAGCAGTACTTC
NA	TRBJ2-4	TRBV5-1	NA	CASSPGQWGRGVLVKNIQYF	TGCGCCAGCAGCCCAGGACAGTGGGGGCGTGGGGTCTTAGTCAAAAACATTCAGTACTTC
few	TRBJ1-5	TRBV6-6	NA	CASSYSTAVSNQPQHF	TGTGCCAGCAGTTACTCGACAGCCGTTAGCAATCAGCCCCAGCATTTT
NA	TRBJ2-7	TRBV5-8	NA	CASRKGQRYEQYF	TGTGCCAGCAGAAAAGGACAGAGATACGAGCAGTACTTC
once	TRBJ2-7	TRBV18	NA	CASSPQQGSGEQYF	TGTGCCAGCTCACCCCAGCAGGGATCGGGCGAGCAGTACTTC
NA	TRBJ1-2	TRBV11-2	TRBD1	CASSPLDRGSGNYGYTF	TGTGCCAGCAGCCCCTTGGACAGGGGAAGTGGCAACTATGGCTACACCTTC
NA	TRBJ2-7	TRBV28	NA	CASWREPYEQYF	TGTGCCAGCTGGAGGGAGCCCTACGAGCAGTACTTC
NA	TRBJ2-5	TRBV4-3	TRBD2	CASSQETSGSAGGETQYF	TGCGCCAGCAGCCAAGAGACTAGCGGGAGCGCAGGTGGAGAGACCCAGTACTTC
NA	TRBJ2-3	TRBV5-1	TRBD2	CASSLVGTSGVTQYF	TGCGCCAGCAGCTTGGTTGGGACTAGCGGGGTGACGCAGTATTTT
NA	TRBJ1-2	TRBV9	TRBD1	CASSSRDRANGYTF	TGTGCCAGCAGCTCCCGGGACAGGGCTAATGGCTACACCTTC
NA	TRBJ2-7	TRBV9	NA	CASSVGGGGREQYF	TGTGCCAGCAGCGTAGGTGGTGGGGGCCGGGAGCAGTACTTC
NA	TRBJ2-4	TRBV4-3	TRBD2	CASSQDYGGVDSQYF	TGCGCCAGCAGCCAAGATTACGGGGGGGTGGACAGTCAGTACTTC
NA	TRBJ2-6	TRBV30	TRBD1	CAWTTGGSGANGLTF	TGTGCCTGGACTACAGGGGGCTCTGGGGCCAACGGCCTGACTTTC
NA	TRBJ2-1	TRBV14	NA	CASSQGLLEQFF	TGTGCCAGCAGCCAAGGATTGCTAGAGCAGTTCTTC
NA	TRBJ1-5	TRBV28	TRBD1	CASSLPGTGSQPQHF	TGTGCCAGCAGTTTACCCGGGACAGGATCTCAGCCCCAGCATTTT
NA	TRBJ1-2	TRBV30	NA	CAWSKRCGTF	TGTGCCTGGAGTAAACGGTGTGGCACCTTC
NA	TRBJ1-1	TRBV9	NA	CASSVEGLNTEAFF	TGTGCCAGCAGCGTAGAGGGGTTGAACACTGAAGCTTTCTTT
NA	TRBJ1-1	TRBV7-6	NA	CASSLAGNTEAFF	TGTGCCAGCAGCTTAGCCGGGAACACTGAAGCTTTCTTT
NA	TRBJ1-1	TRBV25-1	TRBD1	CASSEWDRGVAEAFF	TGTGCCAGCAGTGAATGGGACAGGGGGGTCGCTGAAGCTTTCTTT